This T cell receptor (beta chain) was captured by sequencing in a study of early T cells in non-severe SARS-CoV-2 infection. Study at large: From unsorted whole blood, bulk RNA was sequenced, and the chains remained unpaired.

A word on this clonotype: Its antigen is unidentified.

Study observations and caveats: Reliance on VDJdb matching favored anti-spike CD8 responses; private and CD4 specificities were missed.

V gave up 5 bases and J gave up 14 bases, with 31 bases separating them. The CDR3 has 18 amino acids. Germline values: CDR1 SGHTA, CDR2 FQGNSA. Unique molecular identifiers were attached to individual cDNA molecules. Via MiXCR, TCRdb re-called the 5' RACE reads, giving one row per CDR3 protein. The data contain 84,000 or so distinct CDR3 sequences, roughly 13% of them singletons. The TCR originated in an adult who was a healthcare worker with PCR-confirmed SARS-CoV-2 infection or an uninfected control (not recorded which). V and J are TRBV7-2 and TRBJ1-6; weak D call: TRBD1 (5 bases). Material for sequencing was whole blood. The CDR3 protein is CASSPRAGTPIRPGALHF. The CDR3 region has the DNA TGTGCCAGCAGCCCCCGAGCAGGGACGCCAATTCGGCCCGGGGCCCTCCACTTT.